Following are 8 T cell receptor beta chains from one sample sequenced in a study of cytomegalovirus exposure and HLA in healthy donors. PCR primers comprised 60 Vbeta and 13 Jbeta primers. Assay used: immunoSEQ multiplex PCR; TCRdb lists only in-frame clones, some missing. The sample contains some 71,000 clones, about 70% of which appear only once. Source material: PBMCs. The source of these receptors is a man in his forties in good health and CMV-seropositive.

The chain joins TRBV27 to TRBJ1-5, with D perhaps TRBD1 (6 bases). Germline V lookup: CDR1 MNHEY, CDR2 SMNVEV (reference sequence). Deletions cut 1 base from V and 0 bases from J, with 7 bases between. CDR3 length: 15 residues. CDR3 sequence: CASSLYRASNQPQHF. In DNA, the CDR3 is TGTGCCAGCAGTTTATACAGGGCTAGCAATCAGCCCCAGCATTTT.

The genes are TRBV9 and TRBJ2-5, with D hard to call. Germline V gene sequence: CDR1 SGDLS, CDR2 YYNGEE. The CDR3 runs 14 residues. V was shortened by 2 bases and J by 7 bases, with 15 bases between the two germline ends. The CDR3, as DNA: TGTGCCAGCAGCGTTAGCAGACTCGGCGGGACCCAGTACTTC. Its protein product is CASSVSRLGGTQYF. Combining the CDR3 with reference TRBV9 and TRBJ2-5 gives the whole variable domain DSGVTQTPKHLITATGQRVTLRCSPRSGDLSVYWYQQSLDQGLQFLIQYYNGEERAKGNILERFSAQQFPDLHSELNLSSLELGDSALYFCASSVSRLGGTQYFGPGTRLLVL.

This clone was detected only a few times. V usage is TRBV5-4 and J usage is TRBJ2-2; TRBD1 matches 7 bases. The germline CDR1 and CDR2 sequences are SGHNT and YYREEE (reference sequence). CDR3 length: 15 amino acids. V lost 0 bases, J lost 4 bases, and 3 bases stayed unmatched. The CDR3, as DNA: TGTGCCAGCAGCTTGGCCGGGACAGTCACCGGGGAGCTGTTTTTT. As protein: CASSLAGTVTGELFF.

V is TRBV11-2 and J is TRBJ2-5; D remains unclear. The CDR3 length is 13 residues. Trimming cost V 0 bases and J 5 bases, with 7 bases left between them. Germline CDR1 is SGHAT and CDR2 is FQNNGV. Here the CDR3 reads CASSLDLRETQYF. The CDR3 DNA follows: TGTGCCAGCAGCTTAGATCTCCGGGAGACCCAGTACTTC.

This rearrangement joins TRBV5-1 to TRBJ2-5; TRBD2 aligns across 9 bases. Trimming cost V 0 bases and J 0 bases; bases outside gene matches: 3. CDR1 and CDR2 (germline): SGHRS, YFSETQ. The CDR3 is 16 amino acids. CDR3 region: CASSLGASGNQETQYF. The CDR3 nucleotides read TGCGCCAGCAGCTTGGGGGCTAGCGGGAACCAAGAGACCCAGTACTTC.

V usage is TRBV13 and J usage is TRBJ1-3; no clear D. The CDR3 totals 12 residues. Germline CDR1 is PRHDT and CDR2 is FYEKMQ (reference sequence). Trimming cost V 5 bases and J 2 bases, with 4 bases left between them. The CDR3 loop is CASSRAGNTIYF. In DNA, the CDR3 is TGTGCCAGCAGCCGCGCTGGAAACACCATATATTTT.

J is TRBJ2-2 and V is TRBV6-1, with 10 bases matching TRBD2. The germline V gene encodes CDR1 MNHNS and CDR2 SASEGT. J lost 3 bases, V lost 0 bases, and 1 base had no gene match. CDR3 length equals 16 residues. This CDR3 is CASSEALAGDTGELFF. CDR3 coding DNA: TGTGCCAGCAGTGAAGCGCTAGCGGGGGACACCGGGGAGCTGTTTTTT.

The CDR3, as DNA: TGCGCCAGCAGCTTGCTACAGCACATGAACACTGAAGCTTTCTTT. Amino acid sequence: CASSLLQHMNTEAFF. The J gene is TRBJ1-1, the V gene TRBV5-1; D ambiguous. CDR1 is SGHRS and CDR2 is YFSETQ in the germline V gene. The CDR3 has 15 residues. The germline V and J ends were trimmed by 1 base and 0 bases, with 10 bases remaining between them. Full variable domain (missing parts from reference TRBV5-1 and TRBJ1-1): KAGVTQTPRYLIKTRGQQVTLSCSPISGHRSVSWYQQTPGQGLQFLFEYFSETQRNKGNFPGRFSGRQFSNSRSEMNVSTLELGDSALYLCASSLLQHMNTEAFFGQGTRLTVV.